Below, 3 T cell receptor beta chains from the same sample are listed, as sequenced in a study of T-cell reconstitution after alpha-beta-depleted transplantation in children. As it was prepared, the TCRbeta library received unique molecular identifiers. Each CDR3 protein is one row after TCRdb ran MiXCR on the PCR reads. The sample records more than 500,000 distinct CDR3 sequences, 10% to 12% being singletons. Sequenced material: PBMCs, mostly from graft donor cells, taken 180 days after TCRalphabeta/CD19-depleted stem cell transplant. Receptors were obtained from a female patient under 10 years old who had a stem cell transplant for aplastic anemia, so the T cells may come from the graft donor.

The J gene is TRBJ2-7, the V gene TRBV6-5; 14 bases are shared with TRBD2. The CDR3 loop spans 16 amino acids. V trimming: 3 bases; J trimming: 8 bases; junction bases outside the gene matches: 9. CDR1 MNHEY and CDR2 SVGAGI come from the germline V gene. The CDR3 DNA reads as TGTGCCAGCAGTTATTATGCCGGGACTAGCGGGGGACAGCAGTACTTC. Translating it yields CASSYYAGTSGGQQYF.

This clonotype was counted many times. The chain combines TRBV15 with TRBJ2-3; 8 positions agree with TRBD2. V lost 3 bases and J lost 2; bases outside the gene matches: 16. CDR1 LNHNV and CDR2 YYDKDF come from the germline V gene (reference sequence). The CDR3 sequence is 19 residues long. CDR3 in DNA: TGTGCCACCAGCAGTAGGATAGCGGGAACCGGCCGCTCCACAGATACGCAGTATTTT. Translated: CATSSRIAGTGRSTDTQYF.

There are a few counts of this clonotype. The chain recombines TRBV6-2 or TRBV6-3 with TRBJ2-4; 9 bases agree with TRBD1. The CDR3 is 16 residues long. Germline CDR1 MNHEY, CDR2 SVGEGT. The trim removed 4 bases at V and 1 base at J, leaving 5 bases unmatched. The CDR3 protein is CASSFHRGLAKNIQYF. The CDR3 region has the DNA TGTGCCAGCAGTTTTCACAGGGGGCTCGCCAAAAACATTCAGTACTTC.